The source of this T cell receptor beta chain is a study of Tregs in tolerant kidney transplant recipients. Study-level information: Sorting of CD4+CD25+CD127- cells followed 3-day belatacept mixed lymphocyte reactions, sometimes with roughly 5-day graft donor restimulation.

The repertoire was sequenced with immunoSEQ multiplex PCR; TCRdb's copy has only in-frame clones and lacks some. The data contain about 21,000 clones, around three fifths of them singletons. Germline assignment: CDR1 SGHNT and CDR2 YENEEA. With V trimmed by 5 bases and J by 0 bases, 4 bases remained unmatched. The CDR3 runs to 15 residues. On this clone: The antigen is undetermined.

The clonotype originates from a human donor in good health. The chain joins TRBV11-3 to TRBJ2-5; TRBD2 agrees at 9 bases. The material sequenced was Tregs from blood cultured with allogeneic cells. CDR3 sequence (DNA): TGTGCCAGCAGCCTAGGACTAGCGCACCAAGAGACCCAGTACTTC. It encodes CASSLGLAHQETQYF. Looking up the rest from reference TRBV11-3 and TRBJ2-5 gives the full variable domain: EAGVVQSPRYKIIEKKQPVAFWCNPISGHNTLYWYLQNLGQGPELLIRYENEEAVDDSQLPKDRFSAERLKGVDSTLKIQPAELGDSAVYLCASSLGLAHQETQYFGPGTRLLVL.